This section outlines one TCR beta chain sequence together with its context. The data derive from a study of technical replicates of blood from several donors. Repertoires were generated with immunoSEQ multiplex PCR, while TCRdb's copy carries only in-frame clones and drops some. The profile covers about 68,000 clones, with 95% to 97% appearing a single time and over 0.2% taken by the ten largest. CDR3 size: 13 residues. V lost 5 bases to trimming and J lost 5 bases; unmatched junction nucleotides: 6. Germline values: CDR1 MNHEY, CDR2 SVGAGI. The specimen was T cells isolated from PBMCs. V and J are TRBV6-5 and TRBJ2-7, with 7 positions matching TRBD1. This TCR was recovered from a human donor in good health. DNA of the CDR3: TGTGCCAGCAGTGGAGCAGGGGGACACGAGCAGTACTTC. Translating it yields CASSGAGGHEQYF.